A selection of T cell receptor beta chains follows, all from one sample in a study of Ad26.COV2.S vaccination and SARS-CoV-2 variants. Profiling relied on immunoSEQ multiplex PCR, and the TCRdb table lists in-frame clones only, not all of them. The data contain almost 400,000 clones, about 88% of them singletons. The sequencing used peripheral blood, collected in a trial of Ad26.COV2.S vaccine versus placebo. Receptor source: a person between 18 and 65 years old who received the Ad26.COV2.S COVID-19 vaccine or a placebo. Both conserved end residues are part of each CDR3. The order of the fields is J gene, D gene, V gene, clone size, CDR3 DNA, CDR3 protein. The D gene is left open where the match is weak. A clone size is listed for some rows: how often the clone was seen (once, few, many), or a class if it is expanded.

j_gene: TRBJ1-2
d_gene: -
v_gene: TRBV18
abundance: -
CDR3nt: TGTGCCAGCTCACCAGGTGGGGGCAGACGCATCGGCTACACCTTC
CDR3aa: CASSPGGGRRIGYTF

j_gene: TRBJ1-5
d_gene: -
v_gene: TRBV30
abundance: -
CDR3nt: TGTGCCTGGAGTGTAGGGGTGTCGAGCAATCAGCCCCAGCATTTT
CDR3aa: CAWSVGVSSNQPQHF

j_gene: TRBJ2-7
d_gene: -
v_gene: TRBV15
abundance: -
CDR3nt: TGTGCCACCAGCACGAGCAGGGACTACGAGCAGTACTTC
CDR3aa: CATSTSRDYEQYF

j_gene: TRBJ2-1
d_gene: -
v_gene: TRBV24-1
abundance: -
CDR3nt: TGTGCCACCAGTGATGATGTTAATGAGCAGTTCTTC
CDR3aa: CATSDDVNEQFF

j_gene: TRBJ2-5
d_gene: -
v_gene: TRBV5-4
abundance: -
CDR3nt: TGTGCCAGCAGCTTCGGGGGCAGCGAGACCCAGTACTTC
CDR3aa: CASSFGGSETQYF

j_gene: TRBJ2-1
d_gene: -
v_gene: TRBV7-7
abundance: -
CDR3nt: TGTGCCAGCAGCCCCATTGGAGCGGGTAGCTCCTACAATGAGCAGTTCTTC
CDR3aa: CASSPIGAGSSYNEQFF

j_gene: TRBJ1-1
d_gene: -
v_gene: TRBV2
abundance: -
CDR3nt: TGTGCCAGCAGTGAGGGAGTGAACACTGAAGCTTTCTTT
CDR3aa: CASSEGVNTEAFF

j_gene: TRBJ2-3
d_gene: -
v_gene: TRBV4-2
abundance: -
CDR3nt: TGTGCCAGCAGCCAAGATCTCGGGACAGATACGCAGTATTTT
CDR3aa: CASSQDLGTDTQYF

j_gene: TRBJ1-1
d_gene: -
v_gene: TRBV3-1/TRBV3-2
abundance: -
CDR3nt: TGTGCCAGCAGCCAAACGGCCGGGCTAAACACTGAAGCTTTCTTT
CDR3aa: CASSQTAGLNTEAFF

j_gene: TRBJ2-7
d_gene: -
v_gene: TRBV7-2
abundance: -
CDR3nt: TGTGCCAGCAGCTTGTATTCCGAGCAGTACTTC
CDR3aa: CASSLYSEQYF

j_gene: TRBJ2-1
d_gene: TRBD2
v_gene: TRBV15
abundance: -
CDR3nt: TGTGCCACCAGCAGAGACGGGACTAGCGGGAGAACAGCGAATGAGCAGTTCTTC
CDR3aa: CATSRDGTSGRTANEQFF

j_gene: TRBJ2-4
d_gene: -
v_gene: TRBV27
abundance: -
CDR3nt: TGTGCCAGCAGACAGGGTAAACTAGCCAAAAACATTCAGTACTTC
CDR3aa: CASRQGKLAKNIQYF

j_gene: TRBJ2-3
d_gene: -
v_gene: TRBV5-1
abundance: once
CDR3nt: TGCGCCAGCAGCCAGCTCGCCCGAATAAGATACACAGATACGCAGTATTTT
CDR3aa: CASSQLARIRYTDTQYF

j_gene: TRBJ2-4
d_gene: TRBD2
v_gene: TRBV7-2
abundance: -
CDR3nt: TGTGCCAGCAGCCTCCGACTAGCGGGAGTAGGAGCCAAAAACATTCAGTACTTC
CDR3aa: CASSLRLAGVGAKNIQYF

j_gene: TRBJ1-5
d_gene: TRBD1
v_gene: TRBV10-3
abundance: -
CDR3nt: TGTGCCATCAGTCCGACAGGGACTAGCAATCAGCCCCAGCATTTT
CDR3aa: CAISPTGTSNQPQHF

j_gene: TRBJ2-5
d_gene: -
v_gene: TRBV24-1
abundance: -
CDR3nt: TGTGCCACCAGTGATTTCGGAGAGACCCAGTACTTC
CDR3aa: CATSDFGETQYF

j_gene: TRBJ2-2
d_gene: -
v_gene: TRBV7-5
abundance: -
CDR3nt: TGTGTCAGAAGCTCCTTGGTACCCATTCTAGCGGGAGTAGGGTTTGGGGAGCTGTTTTTT
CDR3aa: CVRSSLVPILAGVGFGELFF

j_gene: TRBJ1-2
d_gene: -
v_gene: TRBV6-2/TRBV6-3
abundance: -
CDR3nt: TGTGCCAGCAGTTACGGAGGGGCTAACTATGGCTACACCTTC
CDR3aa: CASSYGGANYGYTF

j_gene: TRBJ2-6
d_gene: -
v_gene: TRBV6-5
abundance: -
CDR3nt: TGTGCCAGCAGTTACTCGTCCCCCTCTGGGGCCAACGTCCTGACTTTC
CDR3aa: CASSYSSPSGANVLTF

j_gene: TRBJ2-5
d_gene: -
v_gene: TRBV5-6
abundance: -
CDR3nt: TGTGCCAGCAGCTTGTATCGGAACCAAGAGACCCAGTACTTC
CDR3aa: CASSLYRNQETQYF

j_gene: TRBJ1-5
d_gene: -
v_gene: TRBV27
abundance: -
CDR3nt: TGTGCCAGCAGTTTACTTCATAGCAATCAGCCCCAGCATTTT
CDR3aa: CASSLLHSNQPQHF

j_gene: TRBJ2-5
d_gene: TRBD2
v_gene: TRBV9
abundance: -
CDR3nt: TGTGCCAGCACCTATGGGACTAGCCAAGAGACCCAGTACTTC
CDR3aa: CASTYGTSQETQYF